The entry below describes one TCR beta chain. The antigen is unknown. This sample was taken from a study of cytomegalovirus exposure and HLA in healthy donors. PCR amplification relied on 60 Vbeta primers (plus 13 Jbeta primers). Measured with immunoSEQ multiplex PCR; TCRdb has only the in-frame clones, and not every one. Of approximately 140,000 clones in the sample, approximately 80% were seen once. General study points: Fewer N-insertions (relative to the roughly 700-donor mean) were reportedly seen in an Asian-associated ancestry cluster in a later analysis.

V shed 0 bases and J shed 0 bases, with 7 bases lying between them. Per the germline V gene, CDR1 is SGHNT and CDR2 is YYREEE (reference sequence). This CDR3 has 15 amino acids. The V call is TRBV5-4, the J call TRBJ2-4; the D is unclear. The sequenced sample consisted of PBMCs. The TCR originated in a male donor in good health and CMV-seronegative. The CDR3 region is CASSLGHLAKNIQYF. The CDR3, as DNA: TGTGCCAGCAGCTTGGGACACTTAGCCAAAAACATTCAGTACTTC.